The 10 T cell receptor beta chains below were found in one sample sequenced in a study of beta chain features in type 1 diabetes. Every isolated RNA sample was fully reverse transcribed, so sequencing captured expressed TCRB transcripts. Here immunoSEQ multiplex PCR was the method, and the copy in TCRdb shows in-frame clones only, minus some. The repertoire holds about half a million clones, with about 29% as singletons. The specimen sequenced was naive CD4+ T cells from blood. Receptors originate from a man aged 18 to 29 in good health.

This clone appeared once. The chain links TRBV4-3 to TRBJ1-4; D might be TRBD1 (6 bases). Trimming pared 2 bases from V and 0 bases from J, leaving 19 bases between. The CDR3 spans 19 residues. Germline values: CDR1 LGHNA, CDR2 YSLEER. CDR3 sequence: CASSQSLSGHYTTNEKLFF. In DNA form, the CDR3 reads TGCGCCAGCAGCCAATCGTTGTCGGGACACTATACAACTAATGAAAAACTGTTTTTT.

This chain joins TRBV28 and TRBJ2-7; D is perhaps TRBD1 or TRBD2 (5 bases each). Per germline, CDR1 MDHEN and CDR2 SYDVKM. V was shortened by 8 bases and J by 0 bases, with 17 bases between the two germline ends. This CDR3 has 15 residues. This CDR3 is CASSSGTDSSYEQYF. In nucleotides, the CDR3 is TGTGCCAGCTCATCCGGGACCGATAGCTCCTACGAGCAGTACTTC.

The rearrangement joins TRBV4-2 to TRBJ1-1; 8 bases match TRBD1. CDR3 length: 15 residues. The ends lost 1 base at V and 1 base at J; junction bases unmatched: 2. CDR1 is LGHNA, CDR2 YNFKEQ, per germline. The CDR3 loop is CASSQVDRGNTEAFF. CDR3 sequence (DNA): TGTGCCAGCAGCCAAGTTGACAGGGGGAACACTGAAGCTTTCTTT.

This clone was recorded a few times. V gene TRBV4-2 combines with J gene TRBJ1-2; maybe TRBD1 (5 bases). The CDR3 totals 15 residues. Germline assignment: CDR1 LGHNA and CDR2 YNFKEQ. Trimming stripped 1 base from V and 4 bases from J, with 13 bases between. The CDR3 nucleotides are TGTGCCAGCAGCCAAGGAGACAGCCAGATCTATGGCTACACCTTC. Translating gives CASSQGDSQIYGYTF.

This clone was detected once. This chain connects TRBV29-1 to TRBJ2-7; 7 bases match TRBD2. CDR3 length: 11 residues. The germline CDR1 and CDR2 sequences are SQVTM and ANQGSEA. Trimming at V came to 7 bases and at J to 6 bases, leaving 6 bases not matched to a gene. CDR3 coding DNA: TGCAGCGCATCGACTAGCTCCGAGCAGTACTTC. Protein: CSASTSSEQYF.

This clone was found a few times. The genes are TRBV14 and TRBJ2-1; D is possibly TRBD1 or TRBD2 (6 bases each). CDR1 is SGHDN and CDR2 is FVKESK in the germline V gene. This CDR3 is built from 15 residues. The V and J ends lost 4 bases and 6 bases respectively, with 16 bases between them. CDR3 sequence reads: CASSLVKGGSNEQFF. In DNA form, the CDR3 reads TGTGCCAGCAGCCTCGTGAAAGGGGGGTCCAATGAGCAGTTCTTC.

In regard to this clone: This CDR3 is also generated by other DNA sequences in the sample. The chain links TRBV2 to TRBJ1-1; no firm D call. This CDR3 has 13 residues. Germline CDR1 SNHLY, CDR2 FYNNEI. Trimming left V 3 bases short and J 1 base short, with 6 bases between. For the CDR3, the DNA is TGTGCCAGCAGTGATGAAGGGAACACTGAAGCTTTCTTT. Protein: CASSDEGNTEAFF.

This clone was seen just once. The chain carries TRBV5-4 and TRBJ2-4, with D perhaps matching TRBD2 (6 bases). V lost 3 bases, J lost 0 bases, and 10 bases lay in between. CDR1 and CDR2 (germline): SGHNT, YYREEE (reference sequence). The CDR3 extends over 15 amino acids. CDR3 amino acids: CASSSGGVAKNIQYF. CDR3 nucleotides: TGTGCCAGCAGCTCTGGAGGGGTAGCCAAAAACATTCAGTACTTC.

The CDR3 bases are TGTGCCAGCAGCCAAGGAGGACTGGCTCAAGAGACCCAGTACTTC. Translated, it gives CASSQGGLAQETQYF. The V gene is TRBV4-2, the J gene TRBJ2-5, with D possibly being TRBD2 (5 bases). Trimming took off 1 base at V and 2 bases at J, with 11 bases between the two ends. The CDR3 contains 15 residues. CDR1 is LGHNA and CDR2 is YNFKEQ in the germline V gene.

A few counts support this clone. The chain recombines TRBV29-1 with TRBJ2-1; D is unresolved. The V and J ends lost 4 bases and 9 bases respectively, with 10 bases between them. The germline CDR1 and CDR2 sequences are SQVTM and ANQGSEA. The length of the CDR3 is 11 residues. The DNA for the CDR3 is TGCAGCGTTGTTCGGCTGGGTGAGCAGTTCTTC. Translation: CSVVRLGEQFF.